The T cell receptor (beta chain) described here comes from a study of blood T cells in healthy people across ages. A few counts support this clonotype. CDR3 length equals 13 residues. V was shortened by 5 bases and J by 5 bases, with 12 bases between the two germline ends. From germline, CDR1 is SGHTA and CDR2 FQGNSA. Next came a second PCR, run for about 7 to 12 cycles, which used a sample-barcoded 5' primer along with a J-beta primer mix. Each CDR3 protein gets one entry after TCRdb re-called the 5' RACE reads with MiXCR. The sample consists of 850,000 to 1,000,000 distinct CDR3 sequences, just over 50% of them appearing once. The individuals who served as donors were healthy Caucasians living in Russia, aged about 6 to 95.

This receptor was taken from a woman in her fifties or sixties in good health. The rearrangement joins TRBV7-2 to TRBJ2-5, with TRBD1 as a possible D gene (5 bases). The specimen was blood. The CDR3 DNA is TGTGCCAGCAGCCCTTTCAGGGCGGAGACCCAGTACTTC. This translates into CASSPFRAETQYF.